The rows below give T cell receptor beta chains drawn from one sample of a study of OX40 agonist ivuxolimab in advanced cancers. The assay was immunoSEQ multiplex PCR, and TCRdb's table has in-frame clones only and misses some. This sample has 85,000 to 120,000 clones, with roughly nine tenths found just once. Sequencing was performed on CD4+ or CD8+ T cells sorted from blood, taken in a trial of the OX40 agonist ivuxolimab. All receptors derive from an adult with an advanced solid tumor such as melanoma, head and neck, liver or kidney cancer. The CDR3 runs from the conserved cysteine through the conserved F or W. The order of the fields is V gene, J gene, clone size, D gene, CDR3 DNA, CDR3 protein. A D gene is named only where the DNA matches it firmly. Clone sizes are given selectively: once, few, many, or a class where the clone is expanded.

>TRBV28|TRBJ1-2|once|TRBD1
TGTGCCAGCAGTGGGACAGGGGGCTGGTATGGCTACACCTTC
CASSGTGGWYGYTF
>TRBV18|TRBJ1-5|NA|TRBD1
TGTGCCAGCTCTTCGGACAGGGAGGTTCGTAGCAATCAGCCCCAGCATTTT
CASSSDREVRSNQPQHF
>TRBV9|TRBJ1-4|NA|NA
TGTGCCAGCAGCGTAGATGGGGGAGCGCCGGCGGGTGAAAAACTGTTTTTT
CASSVDGGAPAGEKLFF
>TRBV7-6|TRBJ2-3|NA|TRBD2
TGTGCCAGCAGCTTATCGCTAGCGGGGGGGAACACAGATACGCAGTATTTT
CASSLSLAGGNTDTQYF
>TRBV19|TRBJ1-5|NA|TRBD1
TGTGCTTCGGACAGGGGGCGCGGCAATCAGCCCCAGCATTTT
CASDRGRGNQPQHF
>TRBV7-2|TRBJ2-5|NA|NA
TGTGCCAGCTCTTTGGGGCAGCAAAAAGAGACCCAGTACTTC
CASSLGQQKETQYF
>TRBV28|TRBJ1-6|NA|TRBD1
TGTGCCAGCAGGGGGGGACAGGGGGCGAGAAGCTCACCCCTCCACTTT
CASRGGQGARSSPLHF
>TRBV19|TRBJ2-5|NA|TRBD2
TGTGCCAGTAGTATTATACTAGCGGGGGGGCCGTACCAAGAGACCCAGTACTTC
CASSIILAGGPYQETQYF
>TRBV7-9|TRBJ2-2|NA|TRBD1
TGTGCCAGCATCAAACAGGGGTTCGACACCGGGGAGCTGTTTTTT
CASIKQGFDTGELFF
>TRBV5-4|TRBJ2-5|NA|NA
TGTGCCAGCAGCTCCGGACCGATCCAAGAGACCCAGTACTTC
CASSSGPIQETQYF
>TRBV18|TRBJ2-5|NA|TRBD2
TGTGCCAGCTCACCGAGCGGGGGCCCACATATACAAGAGACCCAGTACTTC
CASSPSGGPHIQETQYF
>TRBV29-1|TRBJ1-1|NA|NA
TGCAGCGCCCGGGGGGGCGTGGAAGCTTTCTTT
CSARGGVEAFF
>TRBV28|TRBJ1-5|once|TRBD1
TGTGCCAGCAGTTTAGGACAGGGGAAAAATCAGCCCCAGCATTTT
CASSLGQGKNQPQHF
>TRBV18|TRBJ2-5|NA|NA
TGTGCCAGCTCACAAGGCAGTCAAGAGACCCAGTACTTC
CASSQGSQETQYF
>TRBV7-2|TRBJ2-7|NA|NA
TGTGCCAGCAGCCTTCCCACCGCGGTGGGCGAGCAGTACTTC
CASSLPTAVGEQYF
>TRBV4-3|TRBJ1-2|once|NA
TGCGCCAGCAGCCATCTAGACAACGCCTTTGGCTACACCTTC
CASSHLDNAFGYTF
>TRBV7-9|TRBJ2-1|NA|TRBD2
TGTGCCAGCAGCTGGACTAGCGGATCCTACAATGAGCAGTTCTTC
CASSWTSGSYNEQFF
>TRBV19|TRBJ2-2|NA|NA
TGTGCCAGTAGTATGCGACAGAACGCGAACACCGGGGAGCTGTTTTTT
CASSMRQNANTGELFF
>TRBV4-3|TRBJ2-3|NA|TRBD2
TGCGCCAGCAGCCAAGAGCACCGGGGGGGCCTCTCAGATACGCAGTATTTT
CASSQEHRGGLSDTQYF
>TRBV2|TRBJ1-4|NA|NA
TGTGCCAGCACCATCGGACAAGGCGAAAAACTGTTTTTT
CASTIGQGEKLFF
>TRBV7-7|TRBJ2-7|NA|NA
TGTGCTAGCAGCCCTCGGACTGACTCCTACGAGCAGTACTTC
CASSPRTDSYEQYF
>TRBV4-1|TRBJ1-2|NA|NA
TGCGCCAGCAGCTCCAACGCGGGGGTTAACTATGGCTACACCTTC
CASSSNAGVNYGYTF
>TRBV18|TRBJ2-7|NA|NA
TGTGCCAGCTCAGCGGGACAGTTGATCAACGAGCAGTACTTC
CASSAGQLINEQYF
>TRBV15|TRBJ2-5|NA|TRBD1
TGTGCCACCAGCAGAGAACCGATACAGGGGGCTGAGACCCAGTACTTC
CATSREPIQGAETQYF
>TRBV30|TRBJ1-1|NA|NA
TGTGCCTGGCGAAGACCGGTGAACACTGAAGCTTTCTTT
CAWRRPVNTEAFF
>TRBV10-1|TRBJ2-7|NA|TRBD1
TGCGCCAGCAGTTTCGGACAGGGTTACGAGCAGTACTTC
CASSFGQGYEQYF
>TRBV29-1|TRBJ1-1|NA|NA
TGCAGCGCCGGCGCGGGGCCCTCACAGAACACTGAAGCTTTCTTT
CSAGAGPSQNTEAFF
>TRBV5-1|TRBJ1-5|NA|NA
TGCGCCAGCAGCTTGGACAGCGGTAGCAATCAGCCCCAGCATTTT
CASSLDSGSNQPQHF
>TRBV19|TRBJ1-2|few|NA
TGTGCCAGTAGTACAGCCGCCGGGACGCTATATGGCTACACCTTC
CASSTAAGTLYGYTF
>TRBV4-3|TRBJ2-7|NA|NA
TGCGCCAGCAGCCAAGATCTCGGGGGCTACGAGCAGTACTTC
CASSQDLGGYEQYF
>TRBV18|TRBJ1-4|NA|NA
TGTGCCAGCTCACCACCGACAGGTCAAGGAAAGGATGAAAAACTGTTTTTT
CASSPPTGQGKDEKLFF
>TRBV10-1|TRBJ2-1|once|NA
TGCGCCAACCCGTCGGGCCCCAAGCAGTTCTTC
CANPSGPKQFF
>TRBV2|TRBJ2-2|NA|NA
TGTGCCAGCAGTGGGGCCTCAGCGGGCGCCGGGGAGCTGTTTTTT
CASSGASAGAGELFF
>TRBV2|TRBJ1-2|NA|NA
TGTGCCAGCAGTGAGGTAGAGACCGACGGCTACACCTTC
CASSEVETDGYTF
>TRBV9|TRBJ1-3|once|NA
TGTGCCAGCAGCGTAGTACCAGGGCCTGGAAACACCATATATTTT
CASSVVPGPGNTIYF
>TRBV10-3|TRBJ2-7|NA|TRBD2
TGTGCCATCAGTGGGACTAGCGGGGTCTACGAGCAGTACTTC
CAISGTSGVYEQYF
>TRBV5-1|TRBJ2-7|NA|NA
TGCGCCAGCAGCTGGAACGACAGGTTCTCCTACGAGCAGTACTTC
CASSWNDRFSYEQYF
>TRBV9|TRBJ2-3|NA|NA
TGTGCCAGCAGCGTATTTGCGGAATTCACAGATACGCAGTATTTT
CASSVFAEFTDTQYF
>TRBV6-5|TRBJ1-2|NA|NA
TGTGCCAGCAGTTACGGGTATGGCTACACCTTC
CASSYGYGYTF
>TRBV6-6|TRBJ2-7|NA|NA
TGTGCCAGCAGTTCGGGCCCCAGGAGCGAGCAGTACTTC
CASSSGPRSEQYF
>TRBV18|TRBJ2-7|NA|NA
TGTGCCAGCTCACCACCGAAAGGATCGAGCTCCTACGAGCAGTACTTC
CASSPPKGSSSYEQYF
>TRBV4-1|TRBJ1-5|NA|NA
TGCGCCAGCAGCCAAGATAGTTCAGGGGACAATCAGCCCCAGCATTTT
CASSQDSSGDNQPQHF
>TRBV6-5|TRBJ1-2|NA|NA
TGTGCCAGCAGACTCAGGGGCCTTGGCTATGGCTACACCTTC
CASRLRGLGYGYTF
>TRBV11-2|TRBJ2-7|NA|NA
TGTGCCAGCAGCTTAGAGGGGTCAGGGGCCGAGCAGTACTTC
CASSLEGSGAEQYF
>TRBV6-6|TRBJ2-6|NA|NA
TGTGCCAGCAGACAGCACTCTGGGGCCAACGTCCTGACTTTC
CASRQHSGANVLTF
>TRBV5-1|TRBJ2-7|NA|TRBD2
TGCGCCAGCAGCTTGTTCGGGGGGGCCTACGAGCAGTACTTC
CASSLFGGAYEQYF
>TRBV19|TRBJ1-5|once|TRBD1
TGTGCCAGTAGGACTTCGACAGGGCCAAATCAGCCCCAGCATTTT
CASRTSTGPNQPQHF
>TRBV9|TRBJ2-7|NA|TRBD2
TGTGCCAGCAGCGTAGGCGGAGCGGGGGGACTCCACGAGCAGTACTTC
CASSVGGAGGLHEQYF
>TRBV9|TRBJ2-1|NA|TRBD2
TGTGCCAGCAGCCAGACTAGCGGGGGGATCCATGAGCAGTTCTTC
CASSQTSGGIHEQFF
>TRBV7-6|TRBJ2-2|NA|TRBD1
TGTGCCAGCAGCTTAAAGGGACAGGGGACTCTCGGGGAGCTGTTTTTT
CASSLKGQGTLGELFF
>TRBV6-4|TRBJ1-1|NA|NA
TGTGCCAGCAGTGAACAGCAGAACACTGAAGCTTTCTTT
CASSEQQNTEAFF